This TCR beta chain was captured by sequencing in a study of cytomegalovirus exposure and HLA in healthy donors. This PCR relied on a set of 60 Vbeta primers and 13 Jbeta primers. Assay: immunoSEQ multiplex PCR; the TCRdb copy retains only in-frame clones and omits some. The sample includes about 77,000 clones. The sequenced sample was PBMCs. The source of this sequence is a man aged 45-60 years in good health and CMV-seropositive.

The DNA of the CDR3 is TGTGCCACCAGCAGGACTTCAGGGTCTCTATTCTATGGCTACACCTTC. Protein sequence: CATSRTSGSLFYGYTF. This chain connects TRBV15 to TRBJ1-2; tentative D call: TRBD1 (5 bases). V was pared by 3 bases and J by 4 bases, with 18 bases between. In germline, CDR1 is LNHNV, CDR2 YYDKDF (reference sequence). The CDR3 extends over 16 amino acids. Full variable domain (outside the CDR3, taken from reference TRBV15 and TRBJ1-2): DAMVIQNPRYQVTQFGKPVTLSCSQTLNHNVMYWYQQKSSQAPKLLFHYYDKDFNNEADTPDNFQSRRPNTSFCFLDIRSPGLGDTAMYLCATSRTSGSLFYGYTFGSGTRLTVV.